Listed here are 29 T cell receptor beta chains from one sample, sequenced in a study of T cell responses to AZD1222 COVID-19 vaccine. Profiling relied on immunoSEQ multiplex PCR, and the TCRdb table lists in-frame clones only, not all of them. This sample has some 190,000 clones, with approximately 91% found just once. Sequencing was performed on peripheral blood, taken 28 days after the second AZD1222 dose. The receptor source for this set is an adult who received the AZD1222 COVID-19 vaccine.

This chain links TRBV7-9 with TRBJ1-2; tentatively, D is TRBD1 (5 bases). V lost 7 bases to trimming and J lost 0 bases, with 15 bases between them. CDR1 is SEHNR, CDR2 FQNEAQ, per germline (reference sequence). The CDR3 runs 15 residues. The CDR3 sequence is CASTVGAAPNYGYTF. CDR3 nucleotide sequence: TGTGCCAGCACCGTTGGGGCAGCACCTAACTATGGCTACACCTTC.

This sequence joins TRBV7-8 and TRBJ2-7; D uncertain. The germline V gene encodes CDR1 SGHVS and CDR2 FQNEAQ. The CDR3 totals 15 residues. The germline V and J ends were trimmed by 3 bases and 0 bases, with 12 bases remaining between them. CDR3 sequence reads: CASSFTIRASYEQYF. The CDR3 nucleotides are TGTGCCAGCAGCTTTACGATTCGAGCCTCCTACGAGCAGTACTTC.

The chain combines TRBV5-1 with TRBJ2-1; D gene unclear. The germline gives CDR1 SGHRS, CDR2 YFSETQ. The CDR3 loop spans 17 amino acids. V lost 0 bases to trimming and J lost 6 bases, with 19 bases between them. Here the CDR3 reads CASSLVSISRLVNEQFF. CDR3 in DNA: TGCGCCAGCAGCTTGGTTTCCATTTCCCGGTTGGTCAATGAGCAGTTCTTC.

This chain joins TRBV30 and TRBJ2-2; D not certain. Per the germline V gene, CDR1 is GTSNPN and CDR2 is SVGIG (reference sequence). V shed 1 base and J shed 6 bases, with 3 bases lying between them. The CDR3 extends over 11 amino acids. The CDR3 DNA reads TGTGCCTGGAGTGAGGCCGGGGAGCTGTTTTTT. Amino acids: CAWSEAGELFF.

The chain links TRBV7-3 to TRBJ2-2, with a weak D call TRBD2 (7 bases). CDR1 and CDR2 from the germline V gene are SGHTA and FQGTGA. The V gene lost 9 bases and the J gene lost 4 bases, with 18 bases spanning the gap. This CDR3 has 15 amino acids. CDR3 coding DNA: TGTGCCAGTTCCGGGGGCGGGAGACCCACCGGGGAGCTGTTTTTT. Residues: CASSGGGRPTGELFF.

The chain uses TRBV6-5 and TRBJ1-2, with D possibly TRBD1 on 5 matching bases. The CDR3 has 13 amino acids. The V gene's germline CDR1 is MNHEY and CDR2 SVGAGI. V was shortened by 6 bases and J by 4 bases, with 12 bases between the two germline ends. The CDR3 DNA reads TGTGCCAGCAGACCCACAGGAATCTATGGCTACACCTTC. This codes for CASRPTGIYGYTF.

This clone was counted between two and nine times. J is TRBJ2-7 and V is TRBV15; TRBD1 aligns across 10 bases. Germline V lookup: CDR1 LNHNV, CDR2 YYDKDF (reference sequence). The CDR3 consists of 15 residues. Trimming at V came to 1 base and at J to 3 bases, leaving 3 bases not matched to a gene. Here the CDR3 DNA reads TGTGCCACCAGCAGAGGGACAGGGGGTTACTACGAGCAGTACTTC. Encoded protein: CATSRGTGGYYEQYF.

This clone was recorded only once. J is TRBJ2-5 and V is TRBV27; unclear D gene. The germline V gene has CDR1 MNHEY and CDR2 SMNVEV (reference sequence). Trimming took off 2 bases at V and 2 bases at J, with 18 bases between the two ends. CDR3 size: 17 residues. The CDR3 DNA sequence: TGTGCCAGCAGTTTACGCCGGTTGGCCTCTTCACAAGAGACCCAGTACTTC. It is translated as CASSLRRLASSQETQYF.

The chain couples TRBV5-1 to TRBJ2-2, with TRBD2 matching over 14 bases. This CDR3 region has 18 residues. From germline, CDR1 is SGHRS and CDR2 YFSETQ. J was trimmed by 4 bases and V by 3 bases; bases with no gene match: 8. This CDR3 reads CASSSGTSGGKPTGELFF. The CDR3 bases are TGCGCCAGCAGCTCCGGGACTAGCGGGGGTAAACCCACCGGGGAGCTGTTTTTT.

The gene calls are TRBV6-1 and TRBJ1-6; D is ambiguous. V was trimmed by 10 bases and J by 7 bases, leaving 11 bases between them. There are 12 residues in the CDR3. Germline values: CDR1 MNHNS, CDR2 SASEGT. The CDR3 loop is CATNKENSPLHF. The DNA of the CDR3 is TGTGCCACCAATAAAGAGAATTCACCCCTCCACTTT.

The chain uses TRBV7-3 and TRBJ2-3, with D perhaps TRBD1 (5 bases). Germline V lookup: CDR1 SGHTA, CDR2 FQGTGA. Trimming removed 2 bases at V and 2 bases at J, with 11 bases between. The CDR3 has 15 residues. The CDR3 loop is CASSLHMGHTDTQYF. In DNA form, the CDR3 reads TGTGCCAGCAGCTTACACATGGGGCACACAGATACGCAGTATTTT.

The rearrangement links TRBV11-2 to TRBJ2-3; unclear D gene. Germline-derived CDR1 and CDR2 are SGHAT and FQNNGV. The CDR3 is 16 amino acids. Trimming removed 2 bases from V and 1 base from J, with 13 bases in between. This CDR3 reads CASSLSASPGTDTQYF. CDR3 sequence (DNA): TGTGCCAGCAGCTTAAGTGCGTCTCCAGGCACAGATACGCAGTATTTT.

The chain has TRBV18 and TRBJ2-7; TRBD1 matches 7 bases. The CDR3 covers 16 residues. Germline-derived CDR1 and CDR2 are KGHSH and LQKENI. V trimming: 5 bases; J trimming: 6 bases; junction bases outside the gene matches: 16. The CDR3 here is CASSTSRTGTEGEQYF. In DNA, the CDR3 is TGTGCCAGCTCAACCTCGAGGACAGGAACAGAGGGCGAGCAGTACTTC.

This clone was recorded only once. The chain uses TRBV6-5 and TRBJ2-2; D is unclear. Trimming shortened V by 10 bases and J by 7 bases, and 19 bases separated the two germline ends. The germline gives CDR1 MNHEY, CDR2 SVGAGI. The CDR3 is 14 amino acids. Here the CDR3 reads CAICRYSSVGELFF. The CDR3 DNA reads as TGTGCCATATGTCGGTACAGTAGTGTCGGGGAGCTGTTTTTT.

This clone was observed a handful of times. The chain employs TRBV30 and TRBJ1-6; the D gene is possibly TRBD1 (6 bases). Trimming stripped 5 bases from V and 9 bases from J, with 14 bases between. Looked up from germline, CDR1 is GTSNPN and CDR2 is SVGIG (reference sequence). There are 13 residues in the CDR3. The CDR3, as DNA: TGTGCCTGGGGTGGGGGGGCGAGTTCACCCCTCCACTTT. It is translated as CAWGGGASSPLHF.

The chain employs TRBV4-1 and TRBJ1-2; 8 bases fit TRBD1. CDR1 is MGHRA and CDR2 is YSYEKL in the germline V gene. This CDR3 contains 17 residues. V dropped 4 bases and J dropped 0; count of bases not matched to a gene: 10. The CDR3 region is CASSPRTGFGANYGYTF. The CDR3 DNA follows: TGCGCCAGCAGCCCCCGGACAGGGTTTGGAGCTAACTATGGCTACACCTTC.

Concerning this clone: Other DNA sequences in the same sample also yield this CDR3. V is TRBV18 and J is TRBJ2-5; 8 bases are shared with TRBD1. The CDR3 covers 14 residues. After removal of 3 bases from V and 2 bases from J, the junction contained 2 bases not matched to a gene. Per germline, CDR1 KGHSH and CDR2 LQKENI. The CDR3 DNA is TGTGCCAGCTCACCCGGACAGGGTCAAGAGACCCAGTACTTC. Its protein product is CASSPGQGQETQYF.

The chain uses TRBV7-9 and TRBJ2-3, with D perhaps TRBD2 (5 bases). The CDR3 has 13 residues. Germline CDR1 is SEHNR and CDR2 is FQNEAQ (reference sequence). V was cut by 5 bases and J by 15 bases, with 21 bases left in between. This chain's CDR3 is CASSLPTDSLFYF. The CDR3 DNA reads TGTGCCAGCAGCCTACCAACGGACTCCCTGTTCTATTTT.

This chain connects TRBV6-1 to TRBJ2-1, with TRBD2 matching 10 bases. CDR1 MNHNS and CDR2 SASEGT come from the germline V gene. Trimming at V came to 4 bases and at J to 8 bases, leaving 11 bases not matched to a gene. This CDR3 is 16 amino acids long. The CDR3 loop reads CASSGKAGGPRDEQFF. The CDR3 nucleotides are TGTGCCAGCAGTGGGAAAGCGGGAGGGCCTCGGGATGAGCAGTTCTTC.

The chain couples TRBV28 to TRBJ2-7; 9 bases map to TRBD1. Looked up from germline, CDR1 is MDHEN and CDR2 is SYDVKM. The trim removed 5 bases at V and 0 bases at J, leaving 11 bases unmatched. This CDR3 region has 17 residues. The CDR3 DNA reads TGTGCCAGCAGTGAAAGTCCAATGGGACAGGGCTCCTACGAGCAGTACTTC. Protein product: CASSESPMGQGSYEQYF. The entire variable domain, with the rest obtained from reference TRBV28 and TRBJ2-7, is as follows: DVKVTQSSRYLVKRTGEKVFLECVQDMDHENMFWYRQDPGLGLRLIYFSYDVKMKEKGDIPEGYSVSREKKERFSLILESASTNQTSMYLCASSESPMGQGSYEQYFGPGTRLTVT.

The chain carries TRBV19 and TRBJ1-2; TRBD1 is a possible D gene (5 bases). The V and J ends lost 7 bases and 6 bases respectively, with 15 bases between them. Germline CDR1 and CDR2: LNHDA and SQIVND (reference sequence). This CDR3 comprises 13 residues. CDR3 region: CASTSSWGDGYTF. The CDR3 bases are TGTGCCAGTACCTCGTCTTGGGGGGATGGCTACACCTTC.

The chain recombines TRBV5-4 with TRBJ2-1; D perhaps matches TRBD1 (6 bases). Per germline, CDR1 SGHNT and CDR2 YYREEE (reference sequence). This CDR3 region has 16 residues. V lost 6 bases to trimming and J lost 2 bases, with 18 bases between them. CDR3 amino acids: CASTTNQGPPYNEQFF. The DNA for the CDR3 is TGTGCCAGCACTACAAATCAGGGGCCGCCCTACAATGAGCAGTTCTTC. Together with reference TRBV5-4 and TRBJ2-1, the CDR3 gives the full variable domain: ETGVTQSPTHLIKTRGQQVTLRCSSQSGHNTVSWYQQALGQGPQFIFQYYREEENGRGNFPPRFSGLQFPNYSSELNVNALELDDSALYLCASTTNQGPPYNEQFFGPGTRLTVL.

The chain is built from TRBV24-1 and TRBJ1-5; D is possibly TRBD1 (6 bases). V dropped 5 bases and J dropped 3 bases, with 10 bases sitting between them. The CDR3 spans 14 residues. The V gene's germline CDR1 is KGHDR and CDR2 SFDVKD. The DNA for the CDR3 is TGTGCCACCAGTGCTCAGGGGTACAATCAGCCCCAGCATTTT. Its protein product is CATSAQGYNQPQHF.

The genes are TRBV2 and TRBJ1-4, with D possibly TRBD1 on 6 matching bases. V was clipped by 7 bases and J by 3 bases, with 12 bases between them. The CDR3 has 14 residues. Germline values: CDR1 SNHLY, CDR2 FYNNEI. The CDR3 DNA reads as TGTGCCAGCAACCGGGGGCGGGCTAATGAAAAACTGTTTTTT. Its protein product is CASNRGRANEKLFF.

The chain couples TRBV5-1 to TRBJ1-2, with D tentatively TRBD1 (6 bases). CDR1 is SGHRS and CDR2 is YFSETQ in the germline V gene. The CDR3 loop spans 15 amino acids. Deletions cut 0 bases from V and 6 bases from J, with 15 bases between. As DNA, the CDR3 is TGCGCCAGCAGCTTGGTGGCAGGGGCCCTGCATGGCTACACCTTC. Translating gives CASSLVAGALHGYTF.

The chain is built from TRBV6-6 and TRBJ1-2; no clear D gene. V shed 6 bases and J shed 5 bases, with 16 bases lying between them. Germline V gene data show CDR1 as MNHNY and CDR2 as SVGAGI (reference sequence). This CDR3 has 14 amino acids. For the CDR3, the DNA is TGTGCCAGCAGAACCATAACACTGGAGTATGGCTACACCTTC. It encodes CASRTITLEYGYTF.

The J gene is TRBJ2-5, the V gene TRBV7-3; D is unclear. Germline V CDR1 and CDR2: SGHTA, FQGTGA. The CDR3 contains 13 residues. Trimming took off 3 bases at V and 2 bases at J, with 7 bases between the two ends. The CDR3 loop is CASSFSRQETQYF. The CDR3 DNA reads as TGTGCCAGCAGCTTCTCGAGGCAAGAGACCCAGTACTTC.

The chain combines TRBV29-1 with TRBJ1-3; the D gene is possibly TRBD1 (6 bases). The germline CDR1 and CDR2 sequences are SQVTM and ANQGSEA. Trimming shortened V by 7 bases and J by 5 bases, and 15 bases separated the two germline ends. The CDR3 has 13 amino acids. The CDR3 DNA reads TGCAGCGCCCAGGATTGGGACAGAAACACCATATATTTT. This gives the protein CSAQDWDRNTIYF.

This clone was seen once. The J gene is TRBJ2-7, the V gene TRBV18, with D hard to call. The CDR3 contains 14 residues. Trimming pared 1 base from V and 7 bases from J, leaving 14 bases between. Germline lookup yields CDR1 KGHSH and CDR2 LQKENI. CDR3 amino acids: CASSPLGGLGEQYF. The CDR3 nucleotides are TGTGCCAGCTCACCACTGGGCGGCCTTGGGGAGCAGTACTTC.